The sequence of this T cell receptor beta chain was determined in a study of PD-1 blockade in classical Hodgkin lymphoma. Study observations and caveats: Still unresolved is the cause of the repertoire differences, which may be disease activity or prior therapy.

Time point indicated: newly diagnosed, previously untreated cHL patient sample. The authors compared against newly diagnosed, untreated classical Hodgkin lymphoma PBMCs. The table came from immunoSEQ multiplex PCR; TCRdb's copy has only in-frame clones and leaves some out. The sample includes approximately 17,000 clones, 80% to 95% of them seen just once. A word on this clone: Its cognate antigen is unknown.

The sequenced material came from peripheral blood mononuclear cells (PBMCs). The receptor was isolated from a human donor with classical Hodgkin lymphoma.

The CDR3 is CASSPHLRVHSNQPQHF. In DNA, the CDR3 is TGTGCCAGTAGTCCCCATCTCAGGGTTCATAGCAATCAGCCCCAGCATTTT. V usage is TRBV19 and J usage is TRBJ1-5; the D gene is possibly TRBD1 (5 bases). The germline V and J ends were trimmed by 5 bases and 0 bases, with 17 bases remaining between them. The CDR3 length is 17 residues. Germline V gene data show CDR1 as LNHDA and CDR2 as SQIVND (reference sequence).